Following are 18 T cell receptor beta chains from one sample sequenced in a study of TIL therapy for anti-PD-1-resistant metastatic lung cancer. This was the immunoSEQ v3 assay. Profiled with immunoSEQ multiplex PCR; TCRdb holds only in-frame clones, not every one. This table has about 13,000 clones, around 69% appearing once. As for time point: pre-treatment sample, taken before nivolumab and TIL therapy. The tumor samples were excised metastases, mostly pleural nodules or supraclavicular lymph nodes. The specimen comprised tumor tissue, sampled at baseline. These receptors were taken from a woman between 30 and 80 years old with non-small cell lung cancer.

The gene calls are TRBV5-1 and TRBJ1-5, with TRBD1 as a possible D gene (6 bases). The CDR3 covers 15 residues. V dropped 3 bases and J dropped 6 bases, with 16 bases sitting between them. Per germline, CDR1 SGHRS and CDR2 YFSETQ. In nucleotides, the CDR3 is TGCGCCAGCAGCTGGGATAGGGGGGGGTTTCAGCCCCAGCATTTT. Encoded protein: CASSWDRGGFQPQHF.

This sequence joins TRBV5-5 and TRBJ1-1; D not certain. The CDR3 loop spans 12 amino acids. The germline gives CDR1 SGHKS, CDR2 YYEKEE (reference sequence). V gave up 3 bases and J gave up 6 bases, with 9 bases separating them. CDR3 nucleotides: TGTGCCAGCAGCTCCCTGGGAGCTGAAGCTTTCTTT. Amino acid sequence: CASSSLGAEAFF.

In this sample, this clone turned up a few times. This chain uses TRBV6-1 with TRBJ2-1; D is uncertain. CDR1 is MNHNS and CDR2 is SASEGT in the germline V gene. Trimming left V 4 bases short and J 5 bases short, with 9 bases between. The CDR3 is 13 amino acids. The CDR3 is CASSVAANNEQFF. The CDR3 bases are TGTGCCAGCAGTGTGGCAGCGAACAATGAGCAGTTCTTC.

V is TRBV6-1 and J is TRBJ1-1; the D gene is possibly TRBD1 (6 bases). The germline V gene has CDR1 MNHNS and CDR2 SASEGT. Trimming shortened V by 4 bases and J by 5 bases, and 11 bases separated the two germline ends. The CDR3 covers 13 residues. The CDR3 is CASSAGQKTEAFF. In DNA form, the CDR3 reads TGTGCCAGCAGTGCAGGACAGAAAACTGAAGCTTTCTTT.

This clone has just a few counts. The gene calls are TRBV2 and TRBJ2-2, with a weak D call TRBD2 (5 bases). Germline CDR1 reads SNHLY; CDR2 reads FYNNEI. V gave up 5 bases and J gave up 2 bases, with 15 bases separating them. This CDR3 has 16 residues. CDR3 in DNA: TGTGCCAGCAGTCGTTTGATTAGCGACAACACCGGGGAGCTGTTTTTT. The encoded protein is CASSRLISDNTGELFF.

The chain has TRBV15 and TRBJ2-2; 10 positions agree with TRBD1. V lost 2 bases and J lost 6; bases outside the gene matches: 6. Germline lookup yields CDR1 LNHNV and CDR2 YYDKDF (reference sequence). The CDR3 is 16 residues long. CDR3 amino acids: CATSRRDRGRAGELFF. CDR3 sequence (DNA): TGTGCCACCAGCAGACGGGACAGGGGTCGGGCCGGGGAGCTGTTTTTT.

The J gene is TRBJ1-3, the V gene TRBV5-4; D not resolved. The CDR3 length is 15 residues. Looked up from germline, CDR1 is SGHNT and CDR2 is YYREEE (reference sequence). V was shortened by 4 bases and J by 0 bases, with 11 bases between the two germline ends. The CDR3 protein is CASSRTGSSGNTIYF. In DNA form, the CDR3 reads TGTGCCAGCAGCCGGACCGGGTCCTCTGGAAACACCATATATTTT.

The chain has TRBV7-9 and TRBJ1-2; 10 bases align to TRBD1. Trimming at V came to 8 bases and at J to 7 bases, leaving 13 bases not matched to a gene. Germline V gene sequence: CDR1 SEHNR, CDR2 FQNEAQ (reference sequence). The CDR3 consists of 15 residues. The CDR3 sequence is CASGSLDRGPLGYTF. The CDR3, as DNA: TGTGCCAGCGGTTCTTTAGACAGGGGGCCTCTTGGCTACACCTTC. Complete variable domain (other parts from reference TRBV7-9 and TRBJ1-2): DTGVSQNPRHKITKRGQNVTFRCDPISEHNRLYWYRQTLGQGPEFLTYFQNEAQLEKSRLLSDRFSAERPKGSFSTLEIQRTEQGDSAMYLCASGSLDRGPLGYTFGSGTRLTVV.

This clone was found once. The chain uses TRBV15 and TRBJ1-1; 8 nucleotides align to TRBD1. The CDR3 consists of 16 residues. CDR1 is LNHNV and CDR2 is YYDKDF in the germline V gene (reference sequence). With V trimmed by 1 base and J by 1 base, 5 bases remained unmatched. In DNA, the CDR3 is TGTGCCACCAGCAGAGTAGAGGGGACAGGGAACACTGAAGCTTTCTTT. It yields the protein CATSRVEGTGNTEAFF. The variable domain in full, with the rest retrieved from reference TRBV15 and TRBJ1-1, is DAMVIQNPRYQVTQFGKPVTLSCSQTLNHNVMYWYQQKSSQAPKLLFHYYDKDFNNEADTPDNFQSRRPNTSFCFLDIRSPGLGDTAMYLCATSRVEGTGNTEAFFGQGTRLTVV.

This clone turned up a few times. The CDR3 loop reads CASSLVGGRGGYGYTF. CDR3 in DNA: TGTGCCAGCAGCTTAGTTGGCGGCAGGGGAGGCTATGGCTACACCTTC. The chain uses TRBV7-2 and TRBJ1-2, with D possibly matching TRBD1 (6 bases). Germline CDR1 is SGHTA and CDR2 is FQGNSA. The CDR3 is made up of 16 amino acids. V was clipped by 1 base and J by 4 bases, with 16 bases between them. Complete variable domain (other parts from reference TRBV7-2 and TRBJ1-2): GAGVSQSPSNKVTEKGKDVELRCDPISGHTALYWYRQSLGQGLEFLIYFQGNSAPDKSGLPSDRFSAERTGGSVSTLTIQRTQQEDSAVYLCASSLVGGRGGYGYTFGSGTRLTVV.

This clone appeared a single time. The CDR3 DNA is TGTGCCAGCAGCTTAGAATCGGGCCTGGGGAATACGCAGTATTTT. It yields the protein CASSLESGLGNTQYF. The chain combines TRBV7-2 with TRBJ2-3; D unclear. This CDR3 is 15 amino acids long. V lost 1 base and J lost 7, with 15 bases in between. The germline V gene encodes CDR1 SGHTA and CDR2 FQGNSA.

The sample holds one count of this clone. The chain carries TRBV7-8 and TRBJ2-7, with D perhaps assigned TRBD1 or TRBD2 (5 bases each). The germline gives CDR1 SGHVS, CDR2 FQNEAQ. The CDR3 is 16 residues long. The V and J ends lost 3 bases and 1 base respectively, with 16 bases between them. CDR3 loop: CASSFLLQGASYEQYF. CDR3 nucleotides: TGTGCCAGCAGCTTTTTGCTCCAGGGAGCATCCTACGAGCAGTACTTC.

The sample holds a few counts of this clone. The gene calls are TRBV29-1 and TRBJ2-5, with a possible D match to TRBD2 (5 bases). Trimming removed 6 bases from V and 5 bases from J, with 16 bases in between. The CDR3 sequence is 13 residues long. CDR1 and CDR2 (germline): SQVTM, ANQGSEA. The CDR3 coding sequence is TGCAGCGTGTTTCCGGGCCGAGGGGAGACCCAGTACTTC. This gives the protein CSVFPGRGETQYF.

J is TRBJ2-3 and V is TRBV5-5; D is unresolved. Trimming removed 4 bases at V and 0 bases at J, with 15 bases between. This CDR3 region has 16 residues. Per the germline V gene, CDR1 is SGHKS and CDR2 is YYEKEE (reference sequence). The CDR3 bases are TGTGCCAGCAGCCGCTCCGGGCAGGAGAGCACAGATACGCAGTATTTT. This gives the protein CASSRSGQESTDTQYF.

The chain carries TRBV10-1 and TRBJ2-3; 11 bases match TRBD2. This CDR3 has 19 residues. The V and J ends lost 6 bases and 4 bases, in that order; junction bases with no gene match: 18. Germline V gene data show CDR1 as WNHNN and CDR2 as SYGVQD (reference sequence). Written as DNA, the CDR3 is TGCGCCAGCAGCTCCCTTTGGGCTAGCGGGAGGATCCCCCCAGATACGCAGTATTTT. Its translation: CASSSLWASGRIPPDTQYF.

About this clone itself: Mismatch with germline at one junction end may stem from a read error. The J gene is TRBJ1-3, the V gene TRBV29-1; no reliable D call. The germline gives CDR1 SQVTM, CDR2 ANQGSEA. The CDR3 length is 12 residues. CDR3 loop: CSVQDSGNTIYF. As DNA, the CDR3 is TGCAGCGTTCAAGACTCTGGAAACACCATATATTTT.

J is TRBJ2-1 and V is TRBV19, with TRBD2 identical over 12 bases. The V gene end was trimmed by 3 bases and the J gene end by 0 bases; junction bases not matched to a gene: 9. The length of the CDR3 is 19 residues. Germline V CDR1 and CDR2: LNHDA, SQIVND (reference sequence). CDR3 sequence: CASSIFGTSGPSSYNEQFF. DNA for the CDR3: TGTGCCAGTAGTATTTTTGGGACTAGCGGGCCTAGCTCCTACAATGAGCAGTTCTTC.

Details on this clone: The same CDR3 is also encoded by other DNA sequences in this sample. This CDR3 is CASSYSPTYEQYF. CDR3 in DNA: TGTGCCAGCAGTTACTCTCCGACCTACGAGCAGTACTTC. The rearrangement uses TRBV6-5 and TRBJ2-7; D uncertain. The CDR3 extends over 13 amino acids. Trimming left V 0 bases short and J 2 bases short, with 5 bases between. Germline-derived CDR1 and CDR2 are MNHEY and SVGAGI.